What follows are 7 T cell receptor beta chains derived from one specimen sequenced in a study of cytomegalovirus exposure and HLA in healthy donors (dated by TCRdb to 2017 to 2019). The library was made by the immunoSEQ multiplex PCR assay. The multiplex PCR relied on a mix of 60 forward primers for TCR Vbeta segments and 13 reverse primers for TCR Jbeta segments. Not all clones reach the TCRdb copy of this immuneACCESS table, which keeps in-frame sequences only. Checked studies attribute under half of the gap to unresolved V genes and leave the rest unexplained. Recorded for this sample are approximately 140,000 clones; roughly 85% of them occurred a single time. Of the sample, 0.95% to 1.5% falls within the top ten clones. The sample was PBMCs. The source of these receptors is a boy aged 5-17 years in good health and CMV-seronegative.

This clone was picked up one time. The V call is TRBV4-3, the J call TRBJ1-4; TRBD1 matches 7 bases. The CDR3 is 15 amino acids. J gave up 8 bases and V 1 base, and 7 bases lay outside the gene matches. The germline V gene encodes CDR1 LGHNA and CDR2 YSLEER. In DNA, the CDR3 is TGCGCCAGCAGCCAAGCCGGGACAGCCTACGAAAAACTGTTTTTT. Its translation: CASSQAGTAYEKLFF.

Here the CDR3 reads CASSQGPNPTGELFF. The CDR3 coding sequence is TGTGCCAGCAGCCAGGGCCCTAATCCCACCGGGGAGCTGTTTTTT. The chain has TRBV7-2 and TRBJ2-2; D possibly corresponds to TRBD1 (5 bases). Trimming took off 5 bases at V and 4 bases at J, with 14 bases between the two ends. Germline V gene lookup returns CDR1 SGHTA and CDR2 FQGNSA. The CDR3 runs to 15 residues.

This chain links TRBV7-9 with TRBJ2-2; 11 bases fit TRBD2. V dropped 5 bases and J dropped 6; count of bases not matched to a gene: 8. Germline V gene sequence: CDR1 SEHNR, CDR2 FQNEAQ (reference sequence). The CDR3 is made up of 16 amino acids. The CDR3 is CASSALAGEGAGELFF. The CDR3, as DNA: TGTGCCAGCAGCGCACTAGCGGGAGAAGGGGCCGGGGAGCTGTTTTTT. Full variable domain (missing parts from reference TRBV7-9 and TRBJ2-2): DTGVSQNPRHKITKRGQNVTFRCDPISEHNRLYWYRQTLGQGPEFLTYFQNEAQLEKSRLLSDRFSAERPKGSFSTLEIQRTEQGDSAMYLCASSALAGEGAGELFFGEGSRLTVL.

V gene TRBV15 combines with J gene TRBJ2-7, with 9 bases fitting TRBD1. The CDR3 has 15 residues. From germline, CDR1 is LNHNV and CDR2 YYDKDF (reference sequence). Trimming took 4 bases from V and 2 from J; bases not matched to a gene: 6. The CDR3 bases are TGTGCCACCAGCATCTTGGACAGGGGCACCTACGAGCAGTACTTC. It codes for CATSILDRGTYEQYF.

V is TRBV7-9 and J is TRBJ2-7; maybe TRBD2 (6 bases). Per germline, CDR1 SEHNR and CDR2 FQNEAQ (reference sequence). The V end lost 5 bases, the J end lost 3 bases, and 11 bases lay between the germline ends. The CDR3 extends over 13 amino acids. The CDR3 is CASSMGLSYEQYF. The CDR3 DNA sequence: TGTGCCAGCAGCATGGGACTTAGCTACGAGCAGTACTTC.

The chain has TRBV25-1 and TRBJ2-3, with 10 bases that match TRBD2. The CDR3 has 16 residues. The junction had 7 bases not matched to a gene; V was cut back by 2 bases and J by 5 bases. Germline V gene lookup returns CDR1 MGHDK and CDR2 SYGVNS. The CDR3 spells CASSESPGLARDTQYF. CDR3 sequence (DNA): TGTGCCAGCAGTGAAAGCCCGGGACTAGCGAGAGATACGCAGTATTTT.

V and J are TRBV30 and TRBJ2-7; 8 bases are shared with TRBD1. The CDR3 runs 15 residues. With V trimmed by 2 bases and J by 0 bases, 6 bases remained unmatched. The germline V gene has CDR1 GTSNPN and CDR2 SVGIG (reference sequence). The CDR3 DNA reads TGTGCCTGGAGTCTGACAGGGGATAGCTCCTACGAGCAGTACTTC. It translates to CAWSLTGDSSYEQYF.